This TCR beta chain was sequenced in a study of human T cells and chemical hapten exposure. Study in general: Diphenylcyclopropenone was applied weekly to patients' scalps across the roughly 24-week study. Study results and caveats: TCRs at a frequency above 1 in 1000 stayed unchanged with DPC sensitization.

Separate cDNA molecules received unique molecular identifiers, which the library attached to them. As handled by the study authors: Sample-level TCR yields exhibited a median of approximately 88,000, with a range of about 20,000 to 750,000. MiXCR was run by TCRdb on the RACE reads, yielding one entry per CDR3 protein. In this record, the V and J calls reflect TCRdb's handling and not the investigators' own analysis. The repertoire consists of some 250,000 distinct CDR3 sequences, with roughly 7.7% occurring once and the leading ten covering about 1.1%. V trimming: 5 bases; J trimming: 4 bases; junction bases outside the gene matches: 6. This CDR3 is built from 14 residues. Germline V gives CDR1 SGHTA, CDR2 FQGNSA. Specified time point: pre-sensitization, week 0. Noted treatment: therapeutic diphenylcyclopropenone sensitization with weekly scalp DPC. Details on this clonotype: Its matching antigen is unknown.

The receptor's source is a young man with alopecia areata. Some clones in this sample may be carry-over from other donors' samples. The specimen comprised whole blood, sampled in connection with sensitization to the hapten diphenylcyclopropenone (DPC). V gene TRBV7-2 combines with J gene TRBJ2-5; 8 nucleotides align to TRBD1. The CDR3 nucleotides are TGTGCCAGCAGCATTACCGGGACAGGAGAGACCCAGTACTTC. Translation: CASSITGTGETQYF.